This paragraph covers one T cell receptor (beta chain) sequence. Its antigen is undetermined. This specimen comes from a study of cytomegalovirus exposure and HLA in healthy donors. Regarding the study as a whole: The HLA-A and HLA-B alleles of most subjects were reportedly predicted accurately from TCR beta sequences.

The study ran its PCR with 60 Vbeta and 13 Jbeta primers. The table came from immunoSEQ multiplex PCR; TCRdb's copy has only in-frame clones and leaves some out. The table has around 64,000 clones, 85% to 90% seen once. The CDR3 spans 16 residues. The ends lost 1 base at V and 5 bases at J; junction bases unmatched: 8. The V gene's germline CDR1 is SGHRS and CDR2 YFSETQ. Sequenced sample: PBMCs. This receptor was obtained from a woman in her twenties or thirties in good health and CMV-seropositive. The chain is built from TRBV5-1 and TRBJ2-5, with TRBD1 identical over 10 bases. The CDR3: CASSLKGDRGRETQYF. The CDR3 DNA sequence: TGCGCCAGCAGCTTGAAAGGGGACAGGGGAAGGGAGACCCAGTACTTC.